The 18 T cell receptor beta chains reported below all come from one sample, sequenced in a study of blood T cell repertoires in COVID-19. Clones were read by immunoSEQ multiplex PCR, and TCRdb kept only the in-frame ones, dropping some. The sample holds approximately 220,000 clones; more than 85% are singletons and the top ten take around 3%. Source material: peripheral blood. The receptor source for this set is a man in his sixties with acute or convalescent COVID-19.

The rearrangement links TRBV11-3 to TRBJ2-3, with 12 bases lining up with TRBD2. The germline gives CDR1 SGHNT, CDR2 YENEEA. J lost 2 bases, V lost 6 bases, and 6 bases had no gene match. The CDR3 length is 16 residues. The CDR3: CASRSRLAGDTDTQYF. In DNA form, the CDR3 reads TGTGCCAGCAGGTCCCGACTAGCGGGGGACACAGATACGCAGTATTTT. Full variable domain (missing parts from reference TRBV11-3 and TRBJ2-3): EAGVVQSPRYKIIEKKQPVAFWCNPISGHNTLYWYLQNLGQGPELLIRYENEEAVDDSQLPKDRFSAERLKGVDSTLKIQPAELGDSAVYLCASRSRLAGDTDTQYFGPGTRLTVL.

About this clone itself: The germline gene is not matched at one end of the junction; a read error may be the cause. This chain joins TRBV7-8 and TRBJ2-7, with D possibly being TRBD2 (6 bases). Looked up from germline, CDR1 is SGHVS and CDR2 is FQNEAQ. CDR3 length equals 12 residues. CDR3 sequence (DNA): TGTGCCAGCAGCTTTAGCAGGAGGGGTGGGTGGTTC. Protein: CASSFSRRGGWF.

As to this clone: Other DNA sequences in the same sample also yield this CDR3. This chain's CDR3 is CATKREGHARASSYEQYF. CDR3 nucleotide sequence: TGTGCCACCAAGAGGGAGGGGCACGCAAGGGCGAGCTCCTACGAGCAGTACTTC. The gene calls are TRBV2 and TRBJ2-7; TRBD2 agrees at 7 bases. The CDR3 runs to 18 residues. Germline CDR1 reads SNHLY; CDR2 reads FYNNEI. J lost 0 bases, V lost 10 bases, and 21 bases had no gene match.

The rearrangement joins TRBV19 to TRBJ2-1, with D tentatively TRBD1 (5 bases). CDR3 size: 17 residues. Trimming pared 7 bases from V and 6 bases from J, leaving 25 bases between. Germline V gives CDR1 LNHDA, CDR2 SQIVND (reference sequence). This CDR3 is CASTPSVLGRLGNEQFF. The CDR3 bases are TGTGCCAGTACCCCGTCGGTTTTGGGGCGGTTAGGCAATGAGCAGTTCTTC.

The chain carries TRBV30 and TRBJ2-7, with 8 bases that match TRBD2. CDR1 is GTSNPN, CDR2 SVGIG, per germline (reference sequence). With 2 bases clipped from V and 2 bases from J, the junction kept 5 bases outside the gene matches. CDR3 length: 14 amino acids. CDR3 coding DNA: TGTGCCTGGAGTACGGGCGGGGGGCCCTACGAGCAGTACTTC. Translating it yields CAWSTGGGPYEQYF.

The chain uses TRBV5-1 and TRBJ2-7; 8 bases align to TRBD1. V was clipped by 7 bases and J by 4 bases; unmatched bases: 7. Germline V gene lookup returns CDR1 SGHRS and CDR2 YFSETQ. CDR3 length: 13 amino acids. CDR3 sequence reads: CASRGTGVYEQYF. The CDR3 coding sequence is TGCGCCAGCCGCGGGACAGGTGTTTACGAGCAGTACTTC.

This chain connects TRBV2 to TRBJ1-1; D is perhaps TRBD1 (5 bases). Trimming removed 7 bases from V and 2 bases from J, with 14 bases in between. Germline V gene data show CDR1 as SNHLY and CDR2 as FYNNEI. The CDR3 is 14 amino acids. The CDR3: CASTGDRVNTEAFF. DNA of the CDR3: TGTGCCAGCACCGGTGACAGAGTTAACACTGAAGCTTTCTTT.

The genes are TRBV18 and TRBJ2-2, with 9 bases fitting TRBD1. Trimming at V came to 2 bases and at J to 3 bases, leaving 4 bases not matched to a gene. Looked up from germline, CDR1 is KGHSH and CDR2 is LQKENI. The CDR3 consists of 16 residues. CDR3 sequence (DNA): TGTGCCAGCTCACCAACAGGGGGCGCGGACACCGGGGAGCTGTTTTTT. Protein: CASSPTGGADTGELFF.

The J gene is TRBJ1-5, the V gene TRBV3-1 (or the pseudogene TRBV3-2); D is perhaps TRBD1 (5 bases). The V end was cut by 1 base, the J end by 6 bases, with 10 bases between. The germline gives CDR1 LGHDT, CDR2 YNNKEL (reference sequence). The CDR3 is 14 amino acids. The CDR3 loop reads CASSQGGSTQPQHF. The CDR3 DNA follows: TGTGCCAGCAGCCAAGGGGGCAGTACTCAGCCCCAGCATTTT.

DNA for the CDR3: TGTGCCAGCAGGATACGGGACAGCTCCTACGAGCAGTACTTC. This gives the protein CASRIRDSSYEQYF. The gene calls are TRBV6-5 and TRBJ2-7, with 7 positions matching TRBD1. The CDR3 covers 14 residues. Per germline, CDR1 MNHEY and CDR2 SVGAGI. The V gene end was trimmed by 6 bases and the J gene end by 0 bases; junction bases not matched to a gene: 5.

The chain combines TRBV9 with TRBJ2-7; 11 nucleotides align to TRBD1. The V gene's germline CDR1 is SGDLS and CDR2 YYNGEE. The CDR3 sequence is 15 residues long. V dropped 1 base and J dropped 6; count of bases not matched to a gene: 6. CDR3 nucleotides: TGTGCCAGCAGCGTACGGCCGGACAGGGGGCCCGAGCAGTACTTC. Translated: CASSVRPDRGPEQYF.

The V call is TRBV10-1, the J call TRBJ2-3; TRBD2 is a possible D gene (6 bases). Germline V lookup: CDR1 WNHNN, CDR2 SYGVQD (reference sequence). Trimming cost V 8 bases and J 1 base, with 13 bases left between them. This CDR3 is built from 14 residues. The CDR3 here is CASGPGGGTDTQYF. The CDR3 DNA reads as TGCGCCAGCGGGCCAGGCGGGGGCACAGATACGCAGTATTTT.

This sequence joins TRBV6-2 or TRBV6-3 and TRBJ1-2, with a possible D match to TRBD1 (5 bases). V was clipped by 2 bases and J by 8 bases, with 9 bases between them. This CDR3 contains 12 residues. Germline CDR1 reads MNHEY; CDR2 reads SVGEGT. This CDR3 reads CASSYAQGGYTF. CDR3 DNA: TGTGCCAGCAGTTACGCCCAGGGAGGCTACACCTTC.

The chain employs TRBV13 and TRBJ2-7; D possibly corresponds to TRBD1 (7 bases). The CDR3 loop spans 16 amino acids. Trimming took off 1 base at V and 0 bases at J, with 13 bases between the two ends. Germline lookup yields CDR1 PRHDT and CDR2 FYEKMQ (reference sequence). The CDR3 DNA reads TGTGCCAGCAGCTTAGAGGCAGGGGGGAGCTCCTACGAGCAGTACTTC. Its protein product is CASSLEAGGSSYEQYF. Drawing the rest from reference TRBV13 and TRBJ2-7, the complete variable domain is AAGVIQSPRHLIKEKRETATLKCYPIPRHDTVYWYQQGPGQDPQFLISFYEKMQSDKGSIPDRFSAQQFSDYHSELNMSSLELGDSALYFCASSLEAGGSSYEQYFGPGTRLTVT.

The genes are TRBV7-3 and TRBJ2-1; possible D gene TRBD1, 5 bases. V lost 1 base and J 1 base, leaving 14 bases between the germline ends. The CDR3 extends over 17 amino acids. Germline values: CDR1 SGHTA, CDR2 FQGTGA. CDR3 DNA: TGTGCCAGCAGCTTAAGTCCGCAGGGCCAGTCCTACAATGAGCAGTTCTTC. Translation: CASSLSPQGQSYNEQFF.

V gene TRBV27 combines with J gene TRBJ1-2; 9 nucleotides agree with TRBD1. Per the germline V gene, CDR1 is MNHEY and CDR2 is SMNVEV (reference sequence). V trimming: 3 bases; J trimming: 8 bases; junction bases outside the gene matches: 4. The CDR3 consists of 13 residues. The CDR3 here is CASSFTGGFGYTF. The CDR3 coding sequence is TGTGCCAGCAGTTTTACAGGGGGCTTCGGCTACACCTTC.

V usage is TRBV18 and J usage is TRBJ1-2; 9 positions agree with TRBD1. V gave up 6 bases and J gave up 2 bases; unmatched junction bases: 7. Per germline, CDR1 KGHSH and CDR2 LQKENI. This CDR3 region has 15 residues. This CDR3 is CASSRPGQGNYGYTF. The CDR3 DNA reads TGTGCCAGCTCCCGACCGGGACAGGGAAACTATGGCTACACCTTC.

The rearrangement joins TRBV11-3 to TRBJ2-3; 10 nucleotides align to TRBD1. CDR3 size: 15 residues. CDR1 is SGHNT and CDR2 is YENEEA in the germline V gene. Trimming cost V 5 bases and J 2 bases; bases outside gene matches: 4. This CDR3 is CASSPGTGDTDTQYF. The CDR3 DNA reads TGTGCCAGCAGCCCCGGGACAGGGGACACAGATACGCAGTATTTT.